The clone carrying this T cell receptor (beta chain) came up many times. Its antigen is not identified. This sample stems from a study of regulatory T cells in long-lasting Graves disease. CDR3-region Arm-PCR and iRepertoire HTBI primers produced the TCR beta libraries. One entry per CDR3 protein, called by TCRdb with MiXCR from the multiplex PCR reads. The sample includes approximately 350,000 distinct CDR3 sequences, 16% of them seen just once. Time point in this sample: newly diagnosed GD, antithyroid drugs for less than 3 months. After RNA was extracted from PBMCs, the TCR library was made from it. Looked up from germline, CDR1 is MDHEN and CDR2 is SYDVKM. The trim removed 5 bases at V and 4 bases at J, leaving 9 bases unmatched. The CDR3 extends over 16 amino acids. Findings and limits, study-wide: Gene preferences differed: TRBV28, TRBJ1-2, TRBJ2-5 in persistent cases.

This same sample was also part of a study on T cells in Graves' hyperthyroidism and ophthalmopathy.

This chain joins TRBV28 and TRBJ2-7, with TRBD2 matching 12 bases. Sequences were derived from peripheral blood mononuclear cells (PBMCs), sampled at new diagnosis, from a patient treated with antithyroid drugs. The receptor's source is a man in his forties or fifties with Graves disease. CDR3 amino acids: CASSMFRLAGGYEQYF. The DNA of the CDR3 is TGTGCCAGCAGTATGTTTAGGCTAGCGGGGGGGTACGAGCAGTACTTC.